This TCR beta chain was captured by sequencing in a study of OX40 agonist ivuxolimab in advanced cancers. Background on the whole study: Ivuxolimab was a fully human IgG2 agonistic monoclonal antibody targeting the costimulatory receptor OX40 (CD134). Intravenous ivuxolimab was administered to patients every 2 weeks at six dose levels: 0.01, 0.1, 0.3, 1.5, 3 and 10 mg/kg. Among the approximately 50 dose-escalation patients, approximately 20 had hepatocellular carcinoma, roughly 15 melanoma, 9 renal cell carcinoma and 9 head and neck cancer. A male proportion of 75% to 85% and a mean age of roughly 55 years, ranging from roughly 23 to 80, were recorded for the dose-escalation cohort. Patients were allowed to have had prior anti-PD-1, anti-PD-L1 or anti-CTLA-4 therapy, and around 40% of the dose-escalation patients had previously received checkpoint inhibitors. Three dose-escalation patients achieved partial responses, one with hepatocellular carcinoma and two with cutaneous melanoma. The point of sequencing TCRbeta in the periphery was to test whether ivuxolimab changed TCR sequence diversity and drove clonal T-cell expansion. The paper covers the monotherapy dose-escalation part of the phase I ivuxolimab trial, which included N ≈ 50 patients. The study at large found these results: Clonal expansion of both CD4+ and CD8+ blood T cells was observed from baseline to week 6 at doses 0.1 to 3.0 mg/kg. On average, CD8+ T cells showed more expanded clones than CD4+ T cells after ivuxolimab. Which antigens the clonally expanded peripheral T cells were specific for was not determined. In partial responders in the 0.1-3.0 mg/kg groups, normalized peripheral clonal expansion was found to be among the lowest, especially among CD8+ T cells. Low levels of normalized T-cell clonal expansion were also seen in some patients who did not respond.

For sequencing of the TCRbeta CDR3 region, genomic DNA was extracted from the sorted cells. TCRbeta CDR3 regions were sequenced using the immunoSEQ Assay. The clones in this table, taken by TCRdb from immuneACCESS, are in-frame only. Not every clone is retained; where verified, under half of the shortfall comes from an unresolved V gene, and the cause of the rest is unknown. A total of tens of thousands of clones appear in this sample, 88% of them only once. The ten largest clones represent roughly an eighth of the sample. Concerning this clone: Its cognate antigen has yet to be identified. Per-base qualities were not stored, and no clone one base away is much larger.

The trial excluded patients who had a history of autoimmune disease or who were on systemic immunosuppression. Peripheral blood for TCR sequencing was collected from all dose cohorts at baseline, on cycle 4 day 1, and on cycle 7 day 1. The samples were drawn from a first-in-human, open-label, multicenter phase I dose-escalation trial of ivuxolimab. The trial enrolled adults with locally advanced or metastatic head and neck squamous cell, hepatocellular, melanoma or renal cell carcinoma. CD4+ and CD8+ T cells were sorted separately from peripheral blood before TCR sequencing. The junction carries 21 bases between V and J, which are trimmed by 2 bases and 8 bases respectively. Counted from cysteine to phenylalanine, this CDR3 has 16 amino acids. Just the 48-base CDR3 DNA is kept, in frame starting at base 1. The germline V gene encodes CDR1 SGHVS and CDR2 FQNEAQ.

This specimen was CD4+ or CD8+ T cells sorted from blood, taken in a trial of the OX40 agonist ivuxolimab. The chain joins TRBV7-8 to TRBJ1-1; too little of a D gene remains to name it. This clonotype was sampled from an adult with an advanced solid tumor such as melanoma, head and neck, liver or kidney cancer. The bases read TGTGCCAGCAGCTTAAAGCGCGGCACGACTCCCCCAGAAGCTTTCTTT. This yields the protein CASSLKRGTTPPEAFF.